This T cell receptor beta chain is from a study of T cell responses to AZD1222 COVID-19 vaccine. Broader study findings: With two AZD1222 doses given, Spike-specific TCR breadth and depth both rose. The study reported that nearly half of spike-specific TCRs target unmutated variant regions. The donor group comprised mostly white British people and more females; the analysis possibly underestimated clonal diversity.

Sequenced by immunoSEQ multiplex PCR; TCRdb stores in-frame clones only, minus some. The sample includes 120,000 to 150,000 clones, roughly nine tenths seen only once; the top ten take 5.1%. Germline V gene lookup returns CDR1 MNHEY and CDR2 SMNVEV (reference sequence). The CDR3 is 16 residues long. Trimming pared 1 base from V and 2 bases from J, leaving 15 bases between. Comments on this clone: Antigen specificity is unknown.

The clonotype was recovered from an adult in good health. The material was peripheral blood, obtained on day 0 of AZD1222 vaccination. The chain carries TRBV27 and TRBJ2-7; D is unclear. CDR3 DNA: TGTGCCAGCAGTTTATTCGCCGGGCCAGGACCCTACGAGCAGTACTTC. Residues: CASSLFAGPGPYEQYF.